This paragraph reports one TCR beta chain. This sample stems from a study of blood T cell repertoires in COVID-19. Study background: From T cells, B-cell-depleted T cells, or PBMCs came the material, which was cDNA or gDNA.

Sequencing was performed with immunoSEQ multiplex PCR; in TCRdb, only in-frame clones are kept and a portion is missing. The profile shows fewer than 200,000 clones, 88% of them singletons. The germline gives CDR1 MRHNA, CDR2 SNTAGT. Trimming at V came to 6 bases and at J to 8 bases, leaving 4 bases not matched to a gene. This CDR3 is built from 13 residues. The chain uses TRBV6-4 and TRBJ2-1; TRBD1 aligns across 10 bases. The receptor was derived from a man between 60 and 75 years old with acute or convalescent COVID-19. Material for sequencing was peripheral blood. The CDR3 loop is CASSGDRGHEQFF. The DNA of the CDR3 is TGTGCCAGCAGCGGGGACAGGGGTCATGAGCAGTTCTTC.